Given below is one T cell receptor (beta chain) in context. These data belong to a study of blood T cell repertoires in COVID-19. Study overall: Acute and convalescent COVID-19 samples came from the United States, Italy and Spain. In each case, the material was cDNA or gDNA derived from T cells, B-cell-depleted T cells, or PBMCs.

Per the authors' pipeline: How many nucleated cells were present was estimated from reference gene primer amplification. Method: immunoSEQ multiplex PCR; TCRdb's copy keeps in-frame clones and lacks some. V and J calls and clone size are as listed in that table; D and trimming were resolved from the DNA. The sample records about 140,000 clones, 87% being singletons. CDR1 is SEHNR and CDR2 is FQNEAQ in the germline V gene (reference sequence). Trimming cost V 3 bases and J 4 bases, with 4 bases left between them. The length of the CDR3 is 11 residues. The sequence was obtained from a man aged 50-59 years who had recovered from COVID-19. The source material was peripheral blood. The V and J genes are TRBV7-9 and TRBJ2-7; unclear D gene. CDR3 loop: CASSLSYEQYF. In DNA, the CDR3 is TGTGCCAGCAGCTTGAGTTACGAGCAGTACTTC.